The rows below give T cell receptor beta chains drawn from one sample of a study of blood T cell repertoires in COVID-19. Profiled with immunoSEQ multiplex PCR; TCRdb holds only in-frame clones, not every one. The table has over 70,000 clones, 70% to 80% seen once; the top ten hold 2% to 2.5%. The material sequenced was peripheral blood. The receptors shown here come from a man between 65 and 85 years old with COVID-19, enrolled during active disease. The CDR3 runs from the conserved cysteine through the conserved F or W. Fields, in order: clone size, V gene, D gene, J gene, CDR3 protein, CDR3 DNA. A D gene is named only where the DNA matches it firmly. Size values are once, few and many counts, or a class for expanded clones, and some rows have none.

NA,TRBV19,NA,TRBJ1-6,CASSQDSITSSPLHF,TGTGCCAGTAGTCAAGACAGTATTACGTCTTCACCCCTCCACTTT
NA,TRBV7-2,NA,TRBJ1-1,CASSATGNTEAFF,TGTGCCAGCAGCGCTACAGGGAACACTGAAGCTTTCTTT
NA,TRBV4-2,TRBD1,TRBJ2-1,CASSRLGQDNEQFF,TGTGCCAGCAGCCGCCTGGGACAGGACAATGAGCAGTTCTTC
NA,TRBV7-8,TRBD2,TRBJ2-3,CASSLGLAADTQYF,TGTGCCAGCAGCTTAGGGCTAGCGGCAGATACGCAGTATTTT
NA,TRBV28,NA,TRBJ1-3,CASSSFSGAHGNTIYF,TGTGCCAGCAGCTCCTTTAGTGGGGCTCATGGAAACACCATATATTTT
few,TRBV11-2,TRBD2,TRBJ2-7,CASSSLAGVYEQYF,TGTGCCAGCAGCTCCCTAGCGGGAGTCTACGAGCAGTACTTC
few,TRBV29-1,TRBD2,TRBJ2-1,CSVVGREGSYNEQFF,TGCAGCGTTGTGGGGCGGGAGGGCTCCTACAATGAGCAGTTCTTC
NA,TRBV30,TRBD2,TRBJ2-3,CAWTLAGGDTQYF,TGTGCCTGGACCCTAGCGGGAGGGGATACGCAGTATTTT
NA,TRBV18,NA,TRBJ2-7,CASSVRGGAYEQYF,TGTGCCAGCTCAGTTCGCGGCGGCGCCTACGAGCAGTACTTC
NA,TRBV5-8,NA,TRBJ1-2,CASSLLDRSYGYTF,TGTGCCAGCAGCCTGCTTGACAGGAGCTATGGCTACACCTTC
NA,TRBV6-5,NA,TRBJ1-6,CASSYQTGTRNSPLHF,TGTGCCAGCAGTTACCAAACCGGGACACGTAATTCACCCCTCCACTTT
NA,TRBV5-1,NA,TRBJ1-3,CASSLSFRSSGNTIYF,TGCGCCAGCAGCCTATCTTTTCGGAGCTCTGGAAACACCATATATTTT
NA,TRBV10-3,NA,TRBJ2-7,CAISESPGVGSNSYEQYF,TGTGCCATCAGTGAGTCCCCAGGGGTCGGCAGCAACTCCTACGAGCAGTACTTC
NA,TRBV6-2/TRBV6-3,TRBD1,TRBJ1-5,CASSWTGPRGGVPQHF,TGTGCCAGCAGTTGGACAGGGCCCCGAGGGGGGGTGCCCCAGCATTTT
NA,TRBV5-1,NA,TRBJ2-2,CASSLSWTTGELFF,TGCGCCAGCAGCTTGTCCTGGACTACCGGGGAGCTGTTTTTT
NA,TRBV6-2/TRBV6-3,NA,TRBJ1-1,CASSSNKGGTEAFF,TGTGCCAGCAGCAGTAATAAGGGGGGGACTGAAGCTTTCTTT
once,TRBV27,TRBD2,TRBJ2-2,CASRPSGNTGELFF,TGTGCCAGCAGGCCTAGCGGGAACACCGGGGAGCTGTTTTTT
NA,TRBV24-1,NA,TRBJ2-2,CATSTTGVPNTGELFF,TGTGCCACCAGTACAACAGGAGTACCCAACACCGGGGAGCTGTTTTTT
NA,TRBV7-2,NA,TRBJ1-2,CASTPRAGTNYGYTF,TGTGCCAGCACCCCTCGGGCAGGGACTAACTATGGCTACACCTTC
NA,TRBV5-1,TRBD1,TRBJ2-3,CASSPGGTGTTDTQYF,TGCGCCAGCAGCCCGGGTGGGACAGGGACGACAGATACGCAGTATTTT
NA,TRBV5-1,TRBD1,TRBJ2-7,CASSGGQPYEQYF,TGCGCCAGCAGCGGGGGACAGCCTTACGAGCAGTACTTC
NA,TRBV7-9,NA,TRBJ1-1,CASSPYDGFQNTEAFF,TGTGCCAGCAGTCCGTACGACGGGTTTCAGAACACTGAAGCTTTCTTT
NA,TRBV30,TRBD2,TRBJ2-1,CAWSVRREGTEQFF,TGTGCCTGGAGTGTACGGCGGGAGGGGACCGAGCAGTTCTTC
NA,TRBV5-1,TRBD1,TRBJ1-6,CASSPGQVNSPLHF,TGCGCCAGCAGCCCCGGACAGGTTAATTCACCCCTCCACTTT
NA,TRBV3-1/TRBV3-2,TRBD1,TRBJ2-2,CASSPPGQGNGELFF,TGTGCCAGCAGCCCCCCCGGACAGGGGAACGGGGAGCTGTTTTTT
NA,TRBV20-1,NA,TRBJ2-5,CSARRETQYF,TGCAGTGCTAGACGAGAGACCCAGTACTTC
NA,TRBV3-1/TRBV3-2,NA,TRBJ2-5,CASSLGWGGQETQYF,TGTGCCAGCAGCCTGGGTTGGGGAGGCCAAGAGACCCAGTACTTC
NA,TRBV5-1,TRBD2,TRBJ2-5,CASSPLSGRYQETQYF,TGCGCCAGCAGCCCCCTTAGCGGGAGGTACCAAGAGACCCAGTACTTC
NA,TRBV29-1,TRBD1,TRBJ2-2,CSVATGTGNTGELFF,TGCAGCGTTGCAACCGGGACAGGAAACACCGGGGAGCTGTTTTTT
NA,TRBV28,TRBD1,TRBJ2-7,CASSTTGGALYEQYF,TGTGCCAGCAGCACTACAGGGGGAGCCCTCTACGAGCAGTACTTC
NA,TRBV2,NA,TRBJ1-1,CASSEGGQEAFF,TGTGCCAGCAGTGAAGGGGGGCAGGAGGCTTTCTTT
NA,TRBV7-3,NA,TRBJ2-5,CASSLSSRETQYF,TGTGCCAGCAGCCTCTCAAGCCGAGAGACCCAGTACTTC
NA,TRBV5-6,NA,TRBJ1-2,CASSTGPNYGYTF,TGTGCCAGCAGCACAGGCCCTAACTATGGCTACACCTTC
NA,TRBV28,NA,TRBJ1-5,CASSFPRRWNQPQHF,TGTGCCAGCAGTTTCCCGAGGCGTTGGAATCAGCCCCAGCATTTT
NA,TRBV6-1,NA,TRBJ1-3,CASSEVRVGNTIYF,TGTGCCAGCAGTGAAGTCAGGGTTGGAAACACCATATATTTT
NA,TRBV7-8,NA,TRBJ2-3,CASSLEVRYTDTQYF,TGTGCCAGCAGCTTAGAAGTCAGGTACACAGATACGCAGTATTTT
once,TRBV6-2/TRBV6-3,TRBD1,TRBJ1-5,CASSLTGGMVQPQHF,TGTGCCAGCAGTTTAACAGGGGGCATGGTTCAGCCCCAGCATTTT